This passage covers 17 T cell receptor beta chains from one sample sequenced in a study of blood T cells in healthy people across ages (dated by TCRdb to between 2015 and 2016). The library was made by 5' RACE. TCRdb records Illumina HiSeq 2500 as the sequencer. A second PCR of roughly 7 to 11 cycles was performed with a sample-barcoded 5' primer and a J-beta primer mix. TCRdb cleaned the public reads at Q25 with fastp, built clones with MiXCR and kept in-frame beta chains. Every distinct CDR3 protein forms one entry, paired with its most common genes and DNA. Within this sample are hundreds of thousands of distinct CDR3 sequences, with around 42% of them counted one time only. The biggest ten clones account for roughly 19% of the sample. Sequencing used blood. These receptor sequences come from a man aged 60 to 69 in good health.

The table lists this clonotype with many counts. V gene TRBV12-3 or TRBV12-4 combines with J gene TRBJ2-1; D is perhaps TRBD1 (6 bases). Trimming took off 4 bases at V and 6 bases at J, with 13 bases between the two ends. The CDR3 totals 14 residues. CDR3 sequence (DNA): TGTGCCAGCAGTTCGGTGGCAGGGGTCAATGAGCAGTTCTTC. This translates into CASSSVAGVNEQFF.

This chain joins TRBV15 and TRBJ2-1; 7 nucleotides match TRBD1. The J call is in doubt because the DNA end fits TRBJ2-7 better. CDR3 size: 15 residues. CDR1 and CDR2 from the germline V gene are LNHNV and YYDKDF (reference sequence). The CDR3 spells CATSRNRGEGFEQYF. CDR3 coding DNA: TGTGCCACCAGCAGAAACAGGGGCGAGGGTTTTGAGCAGTACTTC.

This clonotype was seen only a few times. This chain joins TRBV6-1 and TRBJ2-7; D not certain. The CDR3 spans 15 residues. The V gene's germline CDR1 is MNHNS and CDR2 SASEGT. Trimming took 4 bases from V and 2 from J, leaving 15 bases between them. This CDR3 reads CASSGTVAAAYEQYF. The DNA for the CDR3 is TGTGCCAGCAGTGGAACCGTCGCAGCTGCCTACGAGCAGTACTTC.

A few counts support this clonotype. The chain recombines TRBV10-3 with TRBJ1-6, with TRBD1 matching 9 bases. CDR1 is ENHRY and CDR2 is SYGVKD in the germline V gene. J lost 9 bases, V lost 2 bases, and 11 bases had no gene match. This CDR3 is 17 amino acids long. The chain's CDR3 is CAISETSSGTGISPLHF. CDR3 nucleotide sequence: TGTGCCATCAGTGAGACTTCCTCCGGGACAGGGATTTCACCCCTCCACTTT.

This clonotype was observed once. The CDR3 reads CASSLGPNSGANVLTF. DNA for the CDR3: TGCGCCAGCAGCTTAGGACCCAACTCTGGGGCCAACGTCCTGACTTTC. V gene TRBV5-1 combines with J gene TRBJ2-6; D is ambiguous. CDR3 length: 16 residues. Trimming removed 2 bases from V and 0 bases from J, with 9 bases in between. The V gene's germline CDR1 is SGHRS and CDR2 YFSETQ.

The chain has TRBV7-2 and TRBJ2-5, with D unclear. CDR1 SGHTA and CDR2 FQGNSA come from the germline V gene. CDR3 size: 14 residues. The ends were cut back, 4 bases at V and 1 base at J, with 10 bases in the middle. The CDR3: CASSSNYVQETQYF. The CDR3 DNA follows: TGTGCCAGCAGCTCGAACTACGTCCAAGAGACCCAGTACTTC.

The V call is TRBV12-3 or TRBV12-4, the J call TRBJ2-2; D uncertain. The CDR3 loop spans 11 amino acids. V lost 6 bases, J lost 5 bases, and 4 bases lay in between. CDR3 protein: CASRKTGELFF. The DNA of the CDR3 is TGTGCCAGCAGGAAGACCGGGGAGCTGTTTTTT.

Here the CDR3 DNA reads TGCAGTGCTCAAAGTGGACAGGCGAAATCTTTGTATTCACCCCTCCACTTT. Its translation is CSAQSGQAKSLYSPLHF. The genes are TRBV20-1 and TRBJ1-6; 7 positions agree with TRBD1. The junction had 18 bases not matched to a gene; V was cut back by 5 bases and J by 8 bases. The germline gives CDR1 DFQATT, CDR2 SNEGSKA (reference sequence). The CDR3 has 17 residues.

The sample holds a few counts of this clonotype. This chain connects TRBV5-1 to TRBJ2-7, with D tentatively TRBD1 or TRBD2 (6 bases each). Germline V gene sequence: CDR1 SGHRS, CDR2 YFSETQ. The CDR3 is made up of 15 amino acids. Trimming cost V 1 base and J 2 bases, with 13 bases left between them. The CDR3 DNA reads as TGCGCCAGCAGCTTGAGTCCCGGGGGCCCCTACGAGCAGTACTTC. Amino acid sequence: CASSLSPGGPYEQYF.

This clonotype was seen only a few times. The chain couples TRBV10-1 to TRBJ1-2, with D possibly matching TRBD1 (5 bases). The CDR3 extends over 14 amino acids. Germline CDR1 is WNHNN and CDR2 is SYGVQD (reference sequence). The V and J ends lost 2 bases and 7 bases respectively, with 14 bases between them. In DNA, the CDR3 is TGCGCCAGCAGTGAGGACAGATCTCTTGGTGGCTACACCTTC. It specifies CASSEDRSLGGYTF.

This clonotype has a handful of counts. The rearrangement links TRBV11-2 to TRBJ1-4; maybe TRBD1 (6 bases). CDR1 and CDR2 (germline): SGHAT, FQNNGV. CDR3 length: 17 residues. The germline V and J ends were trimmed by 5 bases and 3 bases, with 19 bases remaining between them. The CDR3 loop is CASSDIGGRDANEKLFF. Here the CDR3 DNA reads TGTGCCAGCAGCGATATCGGGGGGCGCGACGCTAATGAAAAACTGTTTTTT.

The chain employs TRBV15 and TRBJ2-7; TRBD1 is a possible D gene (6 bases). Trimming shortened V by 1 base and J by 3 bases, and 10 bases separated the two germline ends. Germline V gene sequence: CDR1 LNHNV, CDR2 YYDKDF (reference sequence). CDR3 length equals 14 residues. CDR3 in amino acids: CATSRALQGYEQYF. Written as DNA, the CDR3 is TGTGCCACCAGCAGAGCTTTACAGGGCTACGAGCAGTACTTC.

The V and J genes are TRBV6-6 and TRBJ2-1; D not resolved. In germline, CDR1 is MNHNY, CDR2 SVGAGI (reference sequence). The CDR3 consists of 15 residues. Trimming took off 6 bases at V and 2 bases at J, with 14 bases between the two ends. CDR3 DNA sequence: TGTGCCAGCAGCACGCAGAGTCAAGCCTACAATGAGCAGTTCTTC. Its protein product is CASSTQSQAYNEQFF.

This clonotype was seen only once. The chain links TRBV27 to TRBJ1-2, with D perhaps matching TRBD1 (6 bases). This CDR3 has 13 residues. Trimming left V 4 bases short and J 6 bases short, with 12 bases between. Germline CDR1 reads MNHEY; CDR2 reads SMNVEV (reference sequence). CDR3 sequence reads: CASSSYGGDGYTF. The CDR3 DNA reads TGTGCCAGCAGTTCTTACGGGGGCGATGGCTACACCTTC.

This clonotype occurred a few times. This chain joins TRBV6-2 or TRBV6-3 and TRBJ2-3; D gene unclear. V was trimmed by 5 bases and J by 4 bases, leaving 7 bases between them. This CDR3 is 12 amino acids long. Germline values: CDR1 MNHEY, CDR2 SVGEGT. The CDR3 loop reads CASSNKPDTQYF. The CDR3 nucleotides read TGTGCCAGCAGTAACAAACCAGATACGCAGTATTTT.

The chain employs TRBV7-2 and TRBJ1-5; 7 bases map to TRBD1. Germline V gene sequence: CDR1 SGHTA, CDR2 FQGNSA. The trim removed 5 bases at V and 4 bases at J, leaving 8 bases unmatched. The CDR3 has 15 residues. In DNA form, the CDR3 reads TGTGCCAGCAGCGCTGGGGACAGCATAAATCAGCCCCAGCATTTT. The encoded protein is CASSAGDSINQPQHF.

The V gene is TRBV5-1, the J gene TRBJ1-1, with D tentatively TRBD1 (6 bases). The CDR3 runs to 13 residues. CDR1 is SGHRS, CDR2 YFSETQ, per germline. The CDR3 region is CVSTAGANTEAFF. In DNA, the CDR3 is TGCGTCAGTACCGCAGGGGCGAACACTGAAGCTTTCTTT.